The 18 T cell receptor beta chains given below trace back to one sample, sequenced in a study of T-cell memory formation after mild COVID-19. TCRdb independently ran MiXCR on the 5' RACE reads; one entry per CDR3 protein. Of 280,000 or so distinct CDR3 sequences listed, around 8% are singletons. The sequenced sample consisted of PBMCs or a T cell subset sorted from them (not recorded which). These receptors all come from a man between 18 and 35 years old who had mild COVID-19 (a few samples of this study predate the infection). Cell type and time point are not known.

This clonotype came up many times. The rearrangement joins TRBV7-6 to TRBJ2-5, with D perhaps given as TRBD1 or TRBD2 (5 bases each). Trimming shortened V by 5 bases and J by 2 bases, and 9 bases separated the two germline ends. The CDR3 is 13 residues long. Germline V gene lookup returns CDR1 SGHVS and CDR2 FNYEAQ. CDR3 residues: CASSMGRQETQYF. The CDR3 DNA reads TGTGCCAGCAGCATGGGACGGCAAGAGACCCAGTACTTC.

This chain links TRBV4-3 with TRBJ2-2; possibly TRBD1 for D (6 bases). The CDR3 contains 16 residues. Germline CDR1 reads LGHNA; CDR2 reads YSLEER. The V end lost 1 base, the J end lost 2 bases, and 11 bases lay between the germline ends. DNA for the CDR3: TGCGCCAGCAGCCAAGCGACGGGACAAAACACCGGGGAGCTGTTTTTT. Its translation: CASSQATGQNTGELFF.

This clonotype was seen many times. CDR3 sequence: CASSLNQGRYNEQFF. CDR3 DNA: TGTGCCAGCAGCTTGAACCAGGGAAGGTACAATGAGCAGTTCTTC. The genes are TRBV5-6 and TRBJ2-1, with D possibly TRBD1 on 5 matching bases. Trimming stripped 1 base from V and 4 bases from J, with 12 bases between. Germline assignment: CDR1 SGHDT and CDR2 YYEEEE. This CDR3 is 15 amino acids long.

A few counts support this clonotype. The chain links TRBV6-6 to TRBJ1-3; D ambiguous. With 2 bases removed from V and 0 bases from J, the gap between germline ends came to 8 bases. The germline V gene encodes CDR1 MNHNY and CDR2 SVGAGI (reference sequence). The CDR3 extends over 15 amino acids. The CDR3 DNA follows: TGTGCCAGCAGTTACCCCCCTGACTCTGGAAACACCATATATTTT. This translates into CASSYPPDSGNTIYF.

A few counts support this clonotype. The chain uses TRBV11-2 and TRBJ2-7, with 7 bases identical to TRBD2. This CDR3 region has 12 residues. Germline-derived CDR1 and CDR2 are SGHAT and FQNNGV. V was pared by 4 bases and J by 3 bases, with 0 bases of the junction left unmatched. CDR3 coding DNA: TGTGCCAGCAGCTGGACTAGCTACGAGCAGTACTTC. It translates to CASSWTSYEQYF.

This clonotype was counted between two and nine times. This sequence joins TRBV4-1 and TRBJ2-2; a possible D gene is TRBD1 (6 bases). V was cut by 1 base and J by 6 bases, with 9 bases left in between. Germline V gives CDR1 MGHRA, CDR2 YSYEKL. The CDR3 runs 14 residues. The CDR3 protein is CASSQVWGPGELFF. In DNA, the CDR3 is TGCGCCAGCAGCCAAGTTTGGGGGCCCGGGGAGCTGTTTTTT.

The chain is built from TRBV6-5 and TRBJ2-7; 7 bases line up with TRBD1. The germline V gene has CDR1 MNHEY and CDR2 SVGAGI. The CDR3 covers 15 residues. V trimming: 2 bases; J trimming: 3 bases; junction bases outside the gene matches: 7. The CDR3 coding sequence is TGTGCCAGCAGTTACGGGGCGGCAGGGGGCTACGAGCAGTACTTC. Translated, it gives CASSYGAAGGYEQYF.

V usage is TRBV5-1 and J usage is TRBJ1-1; D gene uncertain. The V end was cut by 0 bases, the J end by 7 bases, with 10 bases between. Germline CDR1 SGHRS, CDR2 YFSETQ. This CDR3 spans 13 amino acids. The chain's CDR3 is CASSLDEQREAFF. The CDR3 DNA follows: TGCGCCAGCAGCTTGGATGAACAGCGTGAAGCTTTCTTT.

There are many counts of this clonotype. The rearrangement uses TRBV11-2 and TRBJ1-2; perhaps TRBD1 as D (5 bases). The germline gives CDR1 SGHAT, CDR2 FQNNGV. V lost 6 bases and J lost 3, with 17 bases in between. This CDR3 contains 15 residues. DNA of the CDR3: TGTGCCAGCAGGCAAGCCGGGAGAGGGGACTATGGCTACACCTTC. Translating it yields CASRQAGRGDYGYTF.

This clonotype was counted ten times or more. This chain links TRBV12-3 or TRBV12-4 with TRBJ2-1; 7 bases are shared with TRBD2. Trimming at V came to 7 bases and at J to 3 bases, leaving 3 bases not matched to a gene. The CDR3 extends over 13 amino acids. Here the CDR3 reads CASNGGGYNEQFF. The CDR3 DNA sequence: TGTGCCAGCAACGGCGGGGGCTACAATGAGCAGTTCTTC.

This rearrangement joins TRBV4-2 to TRBJ2-7, with 10 positions matching TRBD1. The ends lost 3 bases at V and 3 bases at J; junction bases unmatched: 14. Looked up from germline, CDR1 is LGHNA and CDR2 is YNFKEQ. CDR3 length: 18 amino acids. CDR3 sequence (DNA): TGTGCCAGCAGCCATGGGATAATTCCGGGACAGGGGAACTACGAGCAGTACTTC. It encodes CASSHGIIPGQGNYEQYF.

J is TRBJ1-2 and V is TRBV12-3 or TRBV12-4, with D uncertain. V dropped 8 bases and J dropped 8 bases, with 21 bases sitting between them. The CDR3 is 14 residues long. In nucleotides, the CDR3 is TGTGCCAGCGGTAACCCTCCGCCTTTATACGGCTACACCTTC. It translates to CASGNPPPLYGYTF.

This clonotype turned up a few times. J is TRBJ2-3 and V is TRBV6-5; 11 bases fit TRBD1. Germline CDR1 is MNHEY and CDR2 is SVGAGI. V lost 6 bases, J lost 3 bases, and 5 bases stayed unmatched. This CDR3 has 15 residues. CDR3 bases: TGTGCCAGCAGATTCGGACAGGGGGCAACAGATACGCAGTATTTT. Residues: CASRFGQGATDTQYF.

This clonotype showed up many times. For the CDR3, the DNA is TGTGCCAGCAGATCAGGGAGGAATGAGCAGTTCTTC. It encodes CASRSGRNEQFF. The chain couples TRBV12-3 or TRBV12-4 to TRBJ2-1; D might be TRBD2 (6 bases). The CDR3 has 12 amino acids. The V end was cut by 6 bases, the J end by 7 bases, with 10 bases between.

The CDR3 bases are TGTGCCAGCAGCCACAGGACAGTGCCAGAAGGGAATGAGCAGTTCTTC. It yields the protein CASSHRTVPEGNEQFF. V gene TRBV11-1 combines with J gene TRBJ2-1, with TRBD1 as a possible D gene (6 bases). Per the germline V gene, CDR1 is SGHAT and CDR2 is FQDESV (reference sequence). This CDR3 spans 16 amino acids. V was cut by 5 bases and J by 7 bases, with 21 bases left in between. Based on the CDR3 plus reference TRBV11-1 and TRBJ2-1, the full variable domain is EAEVAQSPRYKITEKSQAVAFWCDPISGHATLYWYRQILGQGPELLVQFQDESVVDDSQLPKDRFSAERLKGVDSTLKIQPAELGDSAMYLCASSHRTVPEGNEQFFGPGTRLTVL.

This clonotype turned up a few times. The rearrangement uses TRBV6-5 and TRBJ2-1, with 8 bases aligning to TRBD2. CDR3 length equals 14 residues. Trimming took 5 bases from V and 5 from J; bases not matched to a gene: 5. CDR1 is MNHEY and CDR2 is SVGAGI in the germline V gene. CDR3 nucleotides: TGTGCCAGCAGTAAGCGGGGGAGAAACAATGAGCAGTTCTTC. This encodes CASSKRGRNNEQFF.

Many counts were recorded for this clonotype. The junction departs from germline at one end; a sequencing error may be responsible. This chain uses TRBV2 with TRBJ1-1; weak D call: TRBD1 (5 bases). This CDR3 has 14 amino acids. Per the germline V gene, CDR1 is SNHLY and CDR2 is FYNNEI. CDR3 nucleotide sequence: TGTGCCAGCCGTGAGGACGGACACAGCACTGAAGCTTTCTTT. Encoded protein: CASREDGHSTEAFF.

There are many counts of this clonotype. The V and J genes are TRBV20-1 and TRBJ2-5; tentatively, D is TRBD2 (5 bases). CDR1 and CDR2 from the germline V gene are DFQATT and SNEGSKA (reference sequence). The V gene lost 1 base and the J gene lost 2 bases, with 14 bases spanning the gap. The CDR3 has 15 residues. DNA of the CDR3: TGCAGTGCTAGAGTCTCGGGAACAGCTCAAGAGACCCAGTACTTC. Amino acids: CSARVSGTAQETQYF.